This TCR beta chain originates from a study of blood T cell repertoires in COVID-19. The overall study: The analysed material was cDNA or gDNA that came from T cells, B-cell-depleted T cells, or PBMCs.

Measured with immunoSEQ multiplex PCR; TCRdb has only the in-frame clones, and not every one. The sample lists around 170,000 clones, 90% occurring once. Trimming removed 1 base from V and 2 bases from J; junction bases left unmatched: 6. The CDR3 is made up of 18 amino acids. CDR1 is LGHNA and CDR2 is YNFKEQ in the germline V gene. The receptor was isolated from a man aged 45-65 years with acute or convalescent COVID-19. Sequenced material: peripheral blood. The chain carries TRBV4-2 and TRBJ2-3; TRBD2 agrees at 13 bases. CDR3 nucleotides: TGTGCCAGCAGCCAAGCGAGACTAGCGGGGGGCGACACAGATACGCAGTATTTT. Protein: CASSQARLAGGDTDTQYF.